The rows below give T cell receptor beta chains drawn from one sample of a study of early T cells in non-severe SARS-CoV-2 infection. TCRdb recomputed calls from the 5' RACE reads with MiXCR, one row per CDR3 protein. This sample yields approximately 74,000 distinct CDR3 sequences, of which around 15% are seen a single time; about 10% belongs to the top ten. Material for sequencing was whole blood. The origin of the receptors is an adult who was a healthcare worker with PCR-confirmed SARS-CoV-2 infection or an uninfected control (not recorded which). CDR3s include the opening cysteine and the closing phenylalanine or tryptophan. A D gene is named only where the DNA matches it firmly. Some rows mark clone size as missing; the rest say once, few, many or name a class of expanded clone.

cdr3_aa: CASSVEDGAVEAFF; cdr3_nt: TGTGCCAGCAGCGTAGAGGACGGGGCGGTAGAAGCTTTCTTT; j_call: TRBJ1-1; d_call: .; v_call: TRBV9; clone_size: few
cdr3_aa: CASSVGDTSNQPQHF; cdr3_nt: TGTGCCAGCAGCGTAGGGGACACTTCTAATCAGCCCCAGCATTTT; j_call: TRBJ1-5; d_call: .; v_call: TRBV9; clone_size: few
cdr3_aa: CSVKQTGLNTGELFF; cdr3_nt: TGCAGCGTAAAACAGACAGGGCTGAACACCGGGGAGCTGTTTTTT; j_call: TRBJ2-2; d_call: TRBD1; v_call: TRBV29-1; clone_size: few
cdr3_aa: CASSQSGNEQYF; cdr3_nt: TGCGCCAGCAGCCAAAGCGGGAACGAGCAGTACTTC; j_call: TRBJ2-7; d_call: TRBD2; v_call: TRBV4-1; clone_size: few
cdr3_aa: CASSQVGEINEQFF; cdr3_nt: TGCGCCAGCAGCCAAGTAGGAGAGATCAATGAGCAGTTCTTC; j_call: TRBJ2-1; d_call: .; v_call: TRBV4-1; clone_size: .
cdr3_aa: CAISDLDSSYEQYF; cdr3_nt: TGTGCCATCAGTGATTTGGATAGCTCCTACGAGCAGTACTTC; j_call: TRBJ2-7; d_call: .; v_call: TRBV10-3; clone_size: .
cdr3_aa: CATQRSRGINEKLFF; cdr3_nt: TGTGCCACCCAGCGCTCGAGGGGGATAAATGAAAAACTGTTTTTT; j_call: TRBJ1-4; d_call: .; v_call: TRBV11-2; clone_size: few
cdr3_aa: CASRIEGRPDTQYF; cdr3_nt: TGTGCCAGCAGGATTGAGGGGCGCCCAGATACGCAGTATTTT; j_call: TRBJ2-3; d_call: .; v_call: TRBV28; clone_size: many
cdr3_aa: CASSYSMLGDNQPQHF; cdr3_nt: TGTGCCAGCAGTTACTCGATGTTAGGGGACAATCAGCCCCAGCATTTT; j_call: TRBJ1-5; d_call: .; v_call: TRBV6-6; clone_size: few
cdr3_aa: CASSYRGSGGPNEQFF; cdr3_nt: TGTGCCAGCAGTTACAGGGGTAGCGGGGGCCCAAATGAGCAGTTCTTC; j_call: TRBJ2-1; d_call: TRBD2; v_call: TRBV6-6; clone_size: few
cdr3_aa: CASSLSRQGRDYGYTF; cdr3_nt: TGTGCCAGCTCACTATCTCGACAGGGACGTGACTATGGCTACACCTTC; j_call: TRBJ1-2; d_call: TRBD1; v_call: TRBV18; clone_size: .
cdr3_aa: CASSSPRGAEAFF; cdr3_nt: TGTGCCAGCAGTTCCCCCCGGGGGGCTGAAGCTTTCTTT; j_call: TRBJ1-1; d_call: .; v_call: TRBV12-3/TRBV12-4; clone_size: many
cdr3_aa: CSVGSGRGTGELFF; cdr3_nt: TGCAGCGTTGGATCCGGGAGGGGAACCGGGGAGCTGTTTTTT; j_call: TRBJ2-2; d_call: TRBD2; v_call: TRBV29-1; clone_size: .
cdr3_aa: CASSLSRSTDTQYF; cdr3_nt: TGTGCCAGCAGCTTGTCGAGAAGCACAGATACGCAGTATTTT; j_call: TRBJ2-3; d_call: .; v_call: TRBV5-5; clone_size: many
cdr3_aa: CASSNGVVSNQPQHF; cdr3_nt: TGTGCCAGCTCGAACGGGGTGGTGAGCAATCAGCCCCAGCATTTT; j_call: TRBJ1-5; d_call: .; v_call: TRBV18; clone_size: many
cdr3_aa: CASSGWGEKLFF; cdr3_nt: TGTGCCAGCAGTGGCTGGGGTGAAAAACTGTTTTTT; j_call: TRBJ1-4; d_call: .; v_call: TRBV12-3/TRBV12-4; clone_size: few
cdr3_aa: CASSQWGTEAFF; cdr3_nt: TGTGCCAGCAGCCAATGGGGCACTGAAGCTTTCTTT; j_call: TRBJ1-1; d_call: .; v_call: TRBV16; clone_size: .
cdr3_aa: CAWSQQNTEAFF; cdr3_nt: TGTGCCTGGAGTCAACAGAACACTGAAGCTTTCTTT; j_call: TRBJ1-1; d_call: .; v_call: TRBV30; clone_size: few
cdr3_aa: CASSFSGDRDLYGYTF; cdr3_nt: TGTGCCAGCAGTTTTTCGGGGGACAGGGACCTCTATGGCTACACCTTC; j_call: TRBJ1-2; d_call: TRBD1; v_call: TRBV6-5; clone_size: .
cdr3_aa: CSVGSTDEKLFF; cdr3_nt: TGCAGCGTTGGTTCCACGGACGAAAAACTGTTTTTT; j_call: TRBJ1-4; d_call: .; v_call: TRBV29-1; clone_size: few
cdr3_aa: CASSPQGISYEQYF; cdr3_nt: TGTGCCAGCTCACCTCAGGGGATCTCCTACGAGCAGTACTTC; j_call: TRBJ2-7; d_call: .; v_call: TRBV18; clone_size: few
cdr3_aa: CSVLDRGGYGYTF; cdr3_nt: TGCAGCGTTCTTGACAGGGGGGGCTATGGCTACACCTTC; j_call: TRBJ1-2; d_call: TRBD1; v_call: TRBV29-1; clone_size: .
cdr3_aa: CASSGQASLSGTEAFF; cdr3_nt: TGTGCCAGCAGCGGACAGGCATCCCTAAGTGGCACTGAAGCTTTCTTT; j_call: TRBJ1-1; d_call: TRBD1; v_call: TRBV7-2; clone_size: few
cdr3_aa: CASSEASVANTGELFF; cdr3_nt: TGTGCCAGCAGTGAAGCTTCAGTAGCGAACACCGGGGAGCTGTTTTTT; j_call: TRBJ2-2; d_call: .; v_call: TRBV6-1; clone_size: .
cdr3_aa: CAGTGGADYGYTF; cdr3_nt: TGTGCCGGTACAGGGGGCGCGGACTATGGCTACACCTTC; j_call: TRBJ1-2; d_call: TRBD1; v_call: TRBV30; clone_size: .
cdr3_aa: CASSFRRNEEAFF; cdr3_nt: TGTGCCAGCAGCTTCCGACGGAACGAGGAAGCTTTCTTT; j_call: TRBJ1-1; d_call: .; v_call: TRBV11-2; clone_size: few
cdr3_aa: CASSLQGSRWDF; cdr3_nt: TGCGCCAGCAGCTTACAGGGATCCAGATGGGATTTT; j_call: TRBJ2-3; d_call: .; v_call: TRBV5-1; clone_size: .
cdr3_aa: CASSLYIQGAREQYF; cdr3_nt: TGCGCCAGCAGCCTCTATATACAGGGGGCTCGAGAGCAGTACTTC; j_call: TRBJ2-7; d_call: TRBD1; v_call: TRBV5-1; clone_size: .
cdr3_aa: CSAGTQGTQYF; cdr3_nt: TGCAGTGCCGGGACACAGGGGACCCAGTACTTC; j_call: TRBJ2-5; d_call: .; v_call: TRBV20-1; clone_size: few
cdr3_aa: CSARDPSSGGASGVQFF; cdr3_nt: TGCAGTGCTAGAGATCCCTCTAGCGGGGGGGCAAGCGGGGTACAGTTCTTC; j_call: TRBJ2-1; d_call: TRBD2; v_call: TRBV20-1; clone_size: few
cdr3_aa: CASGLAGGPPSYEQYF; cdr3_nt: TGTGCCAGCGGCCTAGCGGGGGGGCCACCCTCCTACGAGCAGTACTTC; j_call: TRBJ2-7; d_call: TRBD2; v_call: TRBV28; clone_size: .
cdr3_aa: CASSPAGRSTEAFF; cdr3_nt: TGTGCCAGCAGTCCCGCAGGGAGAAGTACTGAAGCTTTCTTT; j_call: TRBJ1-1; d_call: .; v_call: TRBV27; clone_size: many
cdr3_aa: CASSPDSLTTEAFF; cdr3_nt: TGTGCCAGCAGCCCGGACAGTTTAACCACTGAAGCTTTCTTT; j_call: TRBJ1-1; d_call: .; v_call: TRBV7-7; clone_size: many
cdr3_aa: CASSPFGRVAEPQHF; cdr3_nt: TGTGCCAGCTCACCGTTTGGCAGGGTGGCCGAGCCCCAGCATTTT; j_call: TRBJ1-5; d_call: .; v_call: TRBV18; clone_size: few
cdr3_aa: CASRRTGNTEAFF; cdr3_nt: TGTGCCAGCAGACGGACAGGGAACACTGAAGCTTTCTTT; j_call: TRBJ1-1; d_call: TRBD1; v_call: TRBV6-5; clone_size: .
cdr3_aa: CSARGPTGDTQYF; cdr3_nt: TGCAGTGCTAGAGGCCCAACGGGGGATACGCAGTATTTT; j_call: TRBJ2-3; d_call: .; v_call: TRBV20-1; clone_size: few
cdr3_aa: CSAPSVNYGYTF; cdr3_nt: TGCAGCGCCCCGAGTGTTAACTATGGCTACACCTTC; j_call: TRBJ1-2; d_call: .; v_call: TRBV29-1; clone_size: .
cdr3_aa: CASRRTSGGQETQYF; cdr3_nt: TGTGCCAGCAGACGGACTAGCGGGGGCCAAGAGACCCAGTACTTC; j_call: TRBJ2-5; d_call: TRBD2; v_call: TRBV7-9; clone_size: few
cdr3_aa: CASSHYPGLQYYTF; cdr3_nt: TGTGCCAGCAGCCATTACCCGGGTCTCCAATACTACACCTTC; j_call: TRBJ1-2; d_call: .; v_call: TRBV7-2; clone_size: .
cdr3_aa: CASSLLLYNEQFF; cdr3_nt: TGTGCCAGCAGCTTATTGCTCTACAATGAGCAGTTCTTC; j_call: TRBJ2-1; d_call: .; v_call: TRBV11-2; clone_size: many
cdr3_aa: CASSLEPGTSPLHF; cdr3_nt: TGTGCCAGCAGCTTAGAACCGGGAACTTCACCCCTCCACTTT; j_call: TRBJ1-6; d_call: .; v_call: TRBV11-2; clone_size: few
cdr3_aa: CASSPPKRGGVHEQYF; cdr3_nt: TGTGCCAGCAGTCCCCCCAAGCGGGGGGGAGTCCACGAGCAGTACTTC; j_call: TRBJ2-7; d_call: TRBD2; v_call: TRBV6-6; clone_size: many
cdr3_aa: CASSLDNPGRRTF; cdr3_nt: TGTGCCAGCAGCTTAGACAACCCGGGGAGACGCACCTTC; j_call: TRBJ1-2; d_call: .; v_call: TRBV11-2; clone_size: .
cdr3_aa: CASSRQGKSGNYGYTF; cdr3_nt: TGTGCCAGCAGCCGCCAGGGGAAATCGGGGAACTATGGCTACACCTTC; j_call: TRBJ1-2; d_call: .; v_call: TRBV6-5; clone_size: .
cdr3_aa: CASSLASRNTEAFF; cdr3_nt: TGTGCCAGCAGTTTAGCCAGCAGGAACACTGAAGCTTTCTTT; j_call: TRBJ1-1; d_call: .; v_call: TRBV12-3/TRBV12-4; clone_size: .
cdr3_aa: CASSPIRVNTEAFF; cdr3_nt: TGTGCCAGCAGCCCGATCAGGGTAAACACTGAAGCTTTCTTT; j_call: TRBJ1-1; d_call: .; v_call: TRBV7-2; clone_size: few
cdr3_aa: CASSLPTSGGYEQYF; cdr3_nt: TGTGCCAGCAGCTTACCGACTAGCGGTGGCTACGAGCAGTACTTC; j_call: TRBJ2-7; d_call: TRBD2; v_call: TRBV11-2; clone_size: few
cdr3_aa: CASSLGSAYNEKLFF; cdr3_nt: TGCGCCAGCAGCTTGGGGTCAGCTTATAATGAAAAACTGTTTTTT; j_call: TRBJ1-4; d_call: .; v_call: TRBV5-1; clone_size: .
cdr3_aa: CAISESASGVRQYF; cdr3_nt: TGTGCCATCAGTGAGTCGGCTAGCGGGGTTAGGCAGTACTTC; j_call: TRBJ2-7; d_call: TRBD2; v_call: TRBV10-3; clone_size: .
cdr3_aa: CASILIQGASYEQYF; cdr3_nt: TGTGCCAGCATCCTGATACAGGGGGCGTCCTACGAGCAGTACTTC; j_call: TRBJ2-7; d_call: TRBD1; v_call: TRBV7-9; clone_size: few
cdr3_aa: CASSVEASGGFSTQYF; cdr3_nt: TGTGCCAGCAGCGTAGAGGCTAGCGGGGGATTCAGTACGCAGTATTTT; j_call: TRBJ2-3; d_call: TRBD2; v_call: TRBV9; clone_size: few
cdr3_aa: CASSPASGNQYF; cdr3_nt: TGTGCCAGCTCACCGGCTAGCGGTAATCAGTATTTT; j_call: TRBJ2-3; d_call: TRBD2; v_call: TRBV18; clone_size: many
cdr3_aa: CSARDRGVDRGLSEAFF; cdr3_nt: TGCAGTGCTAGAGATCGGGGAGTCGACAGGGGGCTCAGCGAAGCTTTCTTT; j_call: TRBJ1-1; d_call: TRBD1; v_call: TRBV20-1; clone_size: .
cdr3_aa: CASSMRTLGLGNHEQYF; cdr3_nt: TGTGCCAGCAGCATGAGGACATTAGGTCTGGGAAACCACGAGCAGTACTTC; j_call: TRBJ2-7; d_call: .; v_call: TRBV27; clone_size: .
cdr3_aa: CSGGQGAGNTIYF; cdr3_nt: TGCAGCGGCGGACAGGGGGCAGGAAACACCATATATTTT; j_call: TRBJ1-3; d_call: TRBD1; v_call: TRBV29-1; clone_size: few
cdr3_aa: CASSWTGKTIYF; cdr3_nt: TGTGCCAGCAGTTGGACAGGGAAAACCATATATTTT; j_call: TRBJ1-3; d_call: TRBD1; v_call: TRBV28; clone_size: many
cdr3_aa: CASSPGGRNQPQHF; cdr3_nt: TGTGCCAGTAGCCCAGGGGGGCGCAATCAGCCCCAGCATTTT; j_call: TRBJ1-5; d_call: TRBD1; v_call: TRBV19; clone_size: .
cdr3_aa: CASSYSLGSNEQFF; cdr3_nt: TGTGCCAGCAGTTACTCCTTGGGGAGCAATGAGCAGTTCTTC; j_call: TRBJ2-1; d_call: .; v_call: TRBV6-5; clone_size: few
cdr3_aa: CSARTGLAHRETQYF; cdr3_nt: TGCAGTGCTAGAACGGGACTAGCTCATCGTGAGACCCAGTACTTC; j_call: TRBJ2-5; d_call: TRBD2; v_call: TRBV20-1; clone_size: .
cdr3_aa: CASSARGQTNGEKLFF; cdr3_nt: TGTGCCAGCAGTGCCAGGGGACAGACGAATGGAGAAAAACTGTTTTTT; j_call: TRBJ1-4; d_call: TRBD1; v_call: TRBV6-1; clone_size: .